The clone carrying this TCR beta chain was detected a few times. These data are taken from a study of blood T cells in healthy people across ages. The germline CDR1 and CDR2 sequences are LGHDT and YNNKEL (reference sequence). This CDR3 has 14 residues. The V and J ends lost 1 base and 10 bases respectively, with 14 bases between them. A second PCR of 7 to 11 cycles used a sample-barcoded 5' primer and a J-beta primer mix. One entry per CDR3 protein, called by TCRdb with MiXCR from the 5' RACE reads. This table has around 780,000 distinct CDR3 sequences, 20% to 30% appearing once. These same records also appear under a second study, on T cells of mothers and their children. As that study records: Related pairs of mothers and children showed slightly higher, non-significant overlap versus unrelated pairs.

The chain has TRBV3-1 and TRBJ2-1, with no clear D. Source material: blood. The receptor was derived from a boy under 18 in good health. The CDR3 spells CASSQATSKQEQFF. The CDR3, as DNA: TGTGCCAGCAGCCAAGCAACATCAAAGCAAGAGCAGTTCTTC.